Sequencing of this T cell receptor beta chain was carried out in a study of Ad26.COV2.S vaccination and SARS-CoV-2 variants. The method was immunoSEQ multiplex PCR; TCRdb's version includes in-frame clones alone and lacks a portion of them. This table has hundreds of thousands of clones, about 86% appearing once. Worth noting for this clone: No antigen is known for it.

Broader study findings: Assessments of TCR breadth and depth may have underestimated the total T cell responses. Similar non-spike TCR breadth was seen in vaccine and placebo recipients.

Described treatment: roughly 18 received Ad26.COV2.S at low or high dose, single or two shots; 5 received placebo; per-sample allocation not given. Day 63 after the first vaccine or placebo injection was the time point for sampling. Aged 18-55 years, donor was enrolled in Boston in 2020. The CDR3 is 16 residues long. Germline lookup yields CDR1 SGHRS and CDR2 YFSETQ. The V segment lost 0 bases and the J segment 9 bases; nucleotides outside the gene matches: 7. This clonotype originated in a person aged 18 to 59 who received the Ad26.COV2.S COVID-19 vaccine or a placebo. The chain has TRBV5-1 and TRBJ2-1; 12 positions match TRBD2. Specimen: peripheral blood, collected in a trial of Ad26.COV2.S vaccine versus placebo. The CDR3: CASSLELAGGPGEQFF. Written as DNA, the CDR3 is TGCGCCAGCAGCTTGGAACTAGCGGGAGGCCCGGGTGAGCAGTTCTTC.